The 6 T cell receptor beta chains presented below share a single source sample, sequenced in a study of CD8+CD57+ T cells in acquired aplastic anemia. Individuals selected for sequencing had exhibited CD8+CD57+ cell expansion on flow cytometry. Genomic DNA acted as the template from which TCR beta VDJ combination and CDR3 sequence profiling were carried out. TCRdb analysed the reads with MiXCR anew, one entry per CDR3 protein. The repertoire has approximately 180,000 distinct CDR3 sequences, approximately 52% of them found once; the top ten carry about 1.8%. Sequenced sample: sorted CD4+, CD8+, or CD8+CD57+ T cells (not recorded which) from PBMCs. The receptors come from a human donor with aplastic anemia.

In this sample, this clonotype turned up many times. The genes are TRBV25-1 and TRBJ2-7, with TRBD2 matching 14 bases. The CDR3 runs 15 residues. Germline V lookup: CDR1 MGHDK, CDR2 SYGVNS. With 8 bases clipped from V and 3 bases from J, the junction kept 6 bases outside the gene matches. The CDR3 DNA sequence: TGTGCCAGCCCCACCGGGACTAGCGGGAGCTACGAGCAGTACTTC. Its protein product is CASPTGTSGSYEQYF.

The table lists this clonotype with a few counts. The genes are TRBV27 and TRBJ1-5, with unresolved D. This CDR3 region has 13 residues. With 3 bases removed from V and 6 bases from J, the gap between germline ends came to 9 bases. Germline V gives CDR1 MNHEY, CDR2 SMNVEV (reference sequence). CDR3 nucleotides: TGTGCCAGCAGTTTCACGTTAGGTCAGCCCCAGCATTTT. Protein sequence: CASSFTLGQPQHF.

This chain joins TRBV29-1 and TRBJ2-7; possible D gene TRBD1, 6 bases. The CDR3 runs 14 residues. Deletions cut 4 bases from V and 0 bases from J, with 13 bases between. Germline CDR1 SQVTM, CDR2 ANQGSEA. As DNA, the CDR3 is TGCAGCGTTGCGGGACAATTTTCCTCCTACGAGCAGTACTTC. It codes for CSVAGQFSSYEQYF.

The chain uses TRBV2 and TRBJ2-1; 10 nucleotides line up with TRBD2. V was pared by 5 bases and J by 8 bases, with 6 bases of the junction left unmatched. Germline V lookup: CDR1 SNHLY, CDR2 FYNNEI. The CDR3 contains 14 residues. CDR3 protein: CASSSQAGGHEQFF. In DNA, the CDR3 is TGTGCCAGCAGTTCCCAAGCGGGGGGGCATGAGCAGTTCTTC.

CDR3 sequence (DNA): TGCAGTGCTCGTGTGGGGGGCGGCTACGAGCAGTACTTC. Amino acid sequence: CSARVGGGYEQYF. The V and J genes are TRBV20-1 and TRBJ2-7, with D tentatively TRBD1 or TRBD2 (6 bases each). This CDR3 contains 13 residues. V was trimmed by 5 bases and J by 3 bases, leaving 14 bases between them. Looked up from germline, CDR1 is DFQATT and CDR2 is SNEGSKA (reference sequence).

This clonotype was seen many times. The genes are TRBV7-9 and TRBJ2-2; TRBD1 might be the D (5 bases). The CDR3 spans 15 residues. Germline V gives CDR1 SEHNR, CDR2 FQNEAQ (reference sequence). Trimming shortened V by 5 bases and J by 0 bases, and 10 bases separated the two germline ends. The DNA for the CDR3 is TGTGCCAGCAGCCACAGGCCGACGAACACCGGGGAGCTGTTTTTT. Amino acid sequence: CASSHRPTNTGELFF. Looking up the rest from reference TRBV7-9 and TRBJ2-2 gives the full variable domain: DTGVSQNPRHKITKRGQNVTFRCDPISEHNRLYWYRQTLGQGPEFLTYFQNEAQLEKSRLLSDRFSAERPKGSFSTLEIQRTEQGDSAMYLCASSHRPTNTGELFFGEGSRLTVL.